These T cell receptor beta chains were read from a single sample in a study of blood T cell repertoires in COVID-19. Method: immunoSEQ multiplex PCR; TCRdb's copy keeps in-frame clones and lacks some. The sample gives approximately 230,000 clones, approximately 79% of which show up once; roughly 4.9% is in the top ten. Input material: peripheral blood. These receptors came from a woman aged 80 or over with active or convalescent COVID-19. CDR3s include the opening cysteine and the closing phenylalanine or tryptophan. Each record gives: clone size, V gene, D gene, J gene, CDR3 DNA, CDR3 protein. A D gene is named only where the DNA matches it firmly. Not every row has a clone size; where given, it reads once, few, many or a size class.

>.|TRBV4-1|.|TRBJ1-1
TGCGCCAGCAGCCTGGGAGGGGAAGCTTTCTTT
CASSLGGEAFF
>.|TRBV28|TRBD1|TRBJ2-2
TGTGCCAGCAGATTTGGGACAGGGATACTGGGCGGGGAGCTGTTTTTT
CASRFGTGILGGELFF
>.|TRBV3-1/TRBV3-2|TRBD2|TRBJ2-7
TGTGCCAGCAGCCAAGTAACTAGCGGGGCCTACGAGCAGTACTTC
CASSQVTSGAYEQYF
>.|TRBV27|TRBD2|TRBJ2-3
TGTGCCAGCAGGGGGACTAGCGGGAGCTCGCCAGATACGCAGTATTTT
CASRGTSGSSPDTQYF
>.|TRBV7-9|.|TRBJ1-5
TGTGCCAGCAGCGCGGGATCGGGCAATCAGCCCCAGCATTTT
CASSAGSGNQPQHF
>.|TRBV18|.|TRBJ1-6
TGTGCCAGCTCACCAAAGATTTCGGGGGGGCCCCTCCACTTT
CASSPKISGGPLHF
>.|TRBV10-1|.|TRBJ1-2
TGCGCCAGCCCAGGGAAGAACTATGGCTACACCTTC
CASPGKNYGYTF
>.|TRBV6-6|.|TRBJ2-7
TGTGCCAGCAGCCCCCCCCGGAGCGCCTACGAGCAGTACTTC
CASSPPRSAYEQYF
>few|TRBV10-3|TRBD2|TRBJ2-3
TGTGCCATCAGTGTCGGGACTAGCGGGAGTTTCACAGATACGCAGTATTTT
CAISVGTSGSFTDTQYF
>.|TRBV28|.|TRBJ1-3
TGTGCCAGCATCGAATCGGGACACTCTGGAAACACCATATATTTT
CASIESGHSGNTIYF
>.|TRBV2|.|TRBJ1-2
TGTGCCAGCAGTCTCACAGGGAATAGGGGTGGCTACACCTTC
CASSLTGNRGGYTF
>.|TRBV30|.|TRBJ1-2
TGTGCCTGGAACTGGGGCTGGGACTATGGCTACACCTTC
CAWNWGWDYGYTF
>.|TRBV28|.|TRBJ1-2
TGTGCCAGCAGCCGTGGGCCTACCTATGGCTACACCTTC
CASSRGPTYGYTF
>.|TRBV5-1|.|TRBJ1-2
TGCGCCAGCAGCAACCAAACAGGTCACTATGGCTACACCTTC
CASSNQTGHYGYTF
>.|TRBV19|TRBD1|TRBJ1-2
TGTGCCAGCCGGACAGGGACAAACTATGGCTACACCTTC
CASRTGTNYGYTF
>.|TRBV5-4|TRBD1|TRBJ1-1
TGTGCCAGCAGCTTTACAGGGGGGACGCTTAAGGACACTGAAGCTTTCTTT
CASSFTGGTLKDTEAFF
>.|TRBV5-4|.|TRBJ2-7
TGTGCCAGCAGCTTGAGAGGCATGGGTTCCTACGAGCAGTACTTC
CASSLRGMGSYEQYF
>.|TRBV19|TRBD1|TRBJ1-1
TGTGCCAGTACCTCCAACCTGGGACAGGGGAACACTGAAGCTTTCTTT
CASTSNLGQGNTEAFF
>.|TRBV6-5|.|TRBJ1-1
TGTGCCAGCAGTTCCATCCGGGAAGCTTTCTTT
CASSSIREAFF
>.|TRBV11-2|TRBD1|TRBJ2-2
TGTGCCAGCAGCTACGGGACAGTCGGGGAGCTGTTTTTT
CASSYGTVGELFF
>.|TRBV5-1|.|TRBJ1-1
TGCGCCAGCAGCTTAACGGGAGGTCAGGCGAACACTGAAGCTTTCTTT
CASSLTGGQANTEAFF
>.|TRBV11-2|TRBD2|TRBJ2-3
TGTGCCAGCAGCTTCCCCTTGAGAACTAGCGGGAGAGACACAGATACGCAGTATTTT
CASSFPLRTSGRDTDTQYF
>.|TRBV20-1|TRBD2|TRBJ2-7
TGCAGTGCTAGTTACCAGCGGGGGGCCATGGACGAGCAGTACTTC
CSASYQRGAMDEQYF
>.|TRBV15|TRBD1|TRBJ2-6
TGTGCCACCAGCATTCAGGGGGCTCATGGGGCCAACGTCCTGACTTTC
CATSIQGAHGANVLTF
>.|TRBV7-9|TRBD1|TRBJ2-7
TGTGCCAGCAGCTTAGGACAGGGGACGGGCGAGCAGTACTTC
CASSLGQGTGEQYF
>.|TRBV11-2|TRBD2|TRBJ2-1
TGTGCCAGCAGCCCCGCCGGACTAGCGGACAATGAGCAGTTCTTC
CASSPAGLADNEQFF
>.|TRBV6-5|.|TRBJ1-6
TGTGCCAGCAGTTACTCAGAGGGATCCCTCCACTTT
CASSYSEGSLHF
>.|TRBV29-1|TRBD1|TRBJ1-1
TGCAGCGCGGACAGGGATCAGAACACTGAAGCTTTCTTT
CSADRDQNTEAFF
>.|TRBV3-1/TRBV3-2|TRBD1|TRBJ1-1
TGTGCCACACGGACAGGGGGCTTTACTGAAGCTTTCTTT
CATRTGGFTEAFF
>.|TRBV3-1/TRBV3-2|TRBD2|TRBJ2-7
TGTGCCAGCAGCCCGGGACTAGCGGGGGGCCCCTACGAGCAGTACTTC
CASSPGLAGGPYEQYF
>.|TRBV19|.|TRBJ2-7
TGTGCCAGTAGTACAACGGACGGTGAGAGGGAATACTTC
CASSTTDGEREYF
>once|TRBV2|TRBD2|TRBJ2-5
TGTGCCAGCAGTGGGGCTAGCGGGAGGATAGGAGAGACCCAGTACTTC
CASSGASGRIGETQYF
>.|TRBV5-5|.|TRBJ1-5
TGTGCCAGCAGCCCGGACACCTTTAGCAATCAGCCCCAGCATTTT
CASSPDTFSNQPQHF
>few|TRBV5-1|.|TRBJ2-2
TGCGCCAGCAGCCCGTCGGGACTTCCCTCCAGCGGGGAGCTGTTTTTT
CASSPSGLPSSGELFF
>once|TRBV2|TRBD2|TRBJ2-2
TGTGCCAGCAGTGACTCTGGCGGGAGGGCCATCGGGGAGCTGTTTTTT
CASSDSGGRAIGELFF